This TCR beta chain originates from a study of long-term antiretroviral therapy in people with HIV. Findings and caveats of the study: Relative to control repertoires, HIV repertoires exhibited narrower CDR3 length ranges.

About this clone: Its target is unknown.

From germline, CDR1 is SGHAT and CDR2 FQNNGV. V was pared by 7 bases and J by 10 bases, with 13 bases of the junction left unmatched. This CDR3 is 15 amino acids long. immunoSEQ v3.0 was run at survey level. The assay was immunoSEQ multiplex PCR, and TCRdb's table has in-frame clones only and misses some. The table records 14,000 or so clones, more than 65% of them present only once. This material consisted of unsorted PBMCs, taken 3.1 years after starting antiretroviral therapy. This TCR was sampled from a man in his forties with HIV. V gene TRBV11-2 combines with J gene TRBJ1-6; 7 bases map to TRBD1. The CDR3 sequence is CASTQLGGGGSPLHF. CDR3 in DNA: TGTGCCAGCACCCAACTCGGAGGGGGCGGATCACCCCTCCACTTT.